This TCR beta chain was sequenced for a study of shared clonotypes between healthy human individuals. As for the study in general: Donors were a couple of women and a few men aged 18 to 49. Study-level points and caveats: It was only blood that was sampled, and tissue repertoires likely differ. Estimated richness was generally greater in naive than memory subsets.

Trimming cost V 1 base and J 3 bases; bases outside gene matches: 7. CDR1 SEHNR and CDR2 FQNEAQ come from the germline V gene (reference sequence). The CDR3 length is 19 residues. For this clone: Antigen specificity is unknown.

Profiling relied on immunoSEQ multiplex PCR, and the TCRdb table lists in-frame clones only, not all of them. The table shows 1.4 million or so clones, with about 98.5% occurring only once. V gene TRBV7-9 combines with J gene TRBJ2-2, with 14 bases lining up with TRBD2. This clonotype was obtained from a man under 40 in good health. Sequencing was carried out using naive CD4+ T cells sorted from blood. Subset in this sample: CD45RA+ positively selected. CDR3 amino acids: CASSLGMGLAGVHTGELFF. CDR3 DNA sequence: TGTGCCAGCAGCTTAGGGATGGGACTAGCGGGAGTACACACCGGGGAGCTGTTTTTT. Together with reference TRBV7-9 and TRBJ2-2, the CDR3 gives the full variable domain: DTGVSQNPRHKITKRGQNVTFRCDPISEHNRLYWYRQTLGQGPEFLTYFQNEAQLEKSRLLSDRFSAERPKGSFSTLEIQRTEQGDSAMYLCASSLGMGLAGVHTGELFFGEGSRLTVL.